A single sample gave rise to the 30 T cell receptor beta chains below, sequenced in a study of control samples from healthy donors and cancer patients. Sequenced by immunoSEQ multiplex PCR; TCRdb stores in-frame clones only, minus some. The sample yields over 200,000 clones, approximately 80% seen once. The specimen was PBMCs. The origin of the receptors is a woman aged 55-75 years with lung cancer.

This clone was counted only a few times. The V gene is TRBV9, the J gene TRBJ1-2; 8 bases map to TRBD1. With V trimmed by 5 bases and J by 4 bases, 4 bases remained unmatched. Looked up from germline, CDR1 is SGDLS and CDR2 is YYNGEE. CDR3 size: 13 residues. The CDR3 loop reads CASSQGAVYGYTF. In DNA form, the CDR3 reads TGTGCCAGCAGTCAGGGGGCAGTCTATGGCTACACCTTC.

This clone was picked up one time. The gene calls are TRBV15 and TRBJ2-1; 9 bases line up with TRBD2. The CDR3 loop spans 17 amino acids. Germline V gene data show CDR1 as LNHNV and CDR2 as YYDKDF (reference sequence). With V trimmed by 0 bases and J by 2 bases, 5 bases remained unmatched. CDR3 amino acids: CATSRDGAGGPYNEQFF. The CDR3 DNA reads TGTGCCACCAGCAGAGACGGGGCGGGAGGGCCCTACAATGAGCAGTTCTTC.

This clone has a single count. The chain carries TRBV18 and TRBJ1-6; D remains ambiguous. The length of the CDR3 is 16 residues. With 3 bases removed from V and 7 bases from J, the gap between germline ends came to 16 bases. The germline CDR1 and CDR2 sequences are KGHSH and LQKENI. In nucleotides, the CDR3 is TGTGCCAGCTCACCTCCGCTTGGCGCGGGGAATTCACCCCTCCACTTT. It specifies CASSPPLGAGNSPLHF. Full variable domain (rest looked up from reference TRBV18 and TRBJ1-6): NAGVMQNPRHLVRRRGQEARLRCSPMKGHSHVYWYRQLPEEGLKFMVYLQKENIIDESGMPKERFSAEFPKEGPSILRIQQVVRGDSAAYFCASSPPLGAGNSPLHFGNGTRLTVT.

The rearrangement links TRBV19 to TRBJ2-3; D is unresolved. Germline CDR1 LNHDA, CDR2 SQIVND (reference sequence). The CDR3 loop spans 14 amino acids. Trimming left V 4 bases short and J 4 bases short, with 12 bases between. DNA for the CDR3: TGTGCCAGTAGTACCCTGAGACCCTCAGATACGCAGTATTTT. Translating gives CASSTLRPSDTQYF.

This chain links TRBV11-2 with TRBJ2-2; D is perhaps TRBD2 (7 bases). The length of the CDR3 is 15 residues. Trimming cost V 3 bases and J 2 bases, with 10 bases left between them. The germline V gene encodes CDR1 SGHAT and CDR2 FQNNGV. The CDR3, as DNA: TGTGCCAGCAGCTTGGGGGGGCCTAACACCGGGGAGCTGTTTTTT. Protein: CASSLGGPNTGELFF.

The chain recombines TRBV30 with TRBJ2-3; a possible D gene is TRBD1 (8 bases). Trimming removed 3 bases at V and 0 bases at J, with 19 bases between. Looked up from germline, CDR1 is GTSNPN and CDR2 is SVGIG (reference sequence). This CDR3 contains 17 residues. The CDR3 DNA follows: TGTGCCTGGAGCCCATGGGGGGGACAGGCTAGCACAGATACGCAGTATTTT. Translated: CAWSPWGGQASTDTQYF.

This CDR3 is CATTDRGSSQPQHF. CDR3 coding DNA: TGTGCCACTACGGACAGGGGTAGTAGTCAGCCCCAGCATTTT. J is TRBJ1-5 and V is TRBV19; 9 nucleotides agree with TRBD1. CDR1 is LNHDA, CDR2 SQIVND, per germline (reference sequence). J lost 6 bases, V lost 10 bases, and 10 bases had no gene match. CDR3 length: 14 amino acids.

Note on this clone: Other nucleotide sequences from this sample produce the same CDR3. The CDR3 protein is CASSLEGGAYNEQFF. DNA for the CDR3: TGCGCCAGCAGCTTGGAAGGGGGGGCCTACAATGAGCAGTTCTTC. The V and J genes are TRBV5-1 and TRBJ2-1; D is possibly TRBD2 (7 bases). In germline, CDR1 is SGHRS, CDR2 YFSETQ. V was clipped by 0 bases and J by 2 bases, with 9 bases between them. The CDR3 sequence is 15 residues long.

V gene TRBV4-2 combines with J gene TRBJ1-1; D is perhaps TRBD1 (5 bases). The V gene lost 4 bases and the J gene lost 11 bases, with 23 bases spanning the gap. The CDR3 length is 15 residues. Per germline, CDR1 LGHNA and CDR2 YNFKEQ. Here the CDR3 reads CASSRDLKGGADAFF. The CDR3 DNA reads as TGTGCCAGCAGCCGAGATTTAAAGGGCGGGGCGGACGCTTTCTTT.

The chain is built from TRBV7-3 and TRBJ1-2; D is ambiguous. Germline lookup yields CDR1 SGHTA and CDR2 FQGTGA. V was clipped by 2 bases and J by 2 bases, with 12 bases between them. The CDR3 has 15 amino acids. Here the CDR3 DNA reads TGTGCCAGCAGCTTATATGTGGGCTCAAACTATGGCTACACCTTC. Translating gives CASSLYVGSNYGYTF.

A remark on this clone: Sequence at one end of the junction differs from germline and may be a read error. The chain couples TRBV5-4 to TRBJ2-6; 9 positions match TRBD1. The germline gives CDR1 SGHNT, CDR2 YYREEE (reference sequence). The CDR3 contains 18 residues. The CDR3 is CASSLGGQGLVGANVLTF. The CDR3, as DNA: TGTGCCAGCAGTTTGGGGGGACAGGGCCTTGTGGGGGCCAACGTCCTGACTTTC.

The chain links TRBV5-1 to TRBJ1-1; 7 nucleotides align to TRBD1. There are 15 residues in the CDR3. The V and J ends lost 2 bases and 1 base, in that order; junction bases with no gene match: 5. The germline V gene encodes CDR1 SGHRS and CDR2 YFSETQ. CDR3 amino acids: CASSLRQGANTEAFF. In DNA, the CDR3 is TGCGCCAGCAGCTTACGACAGGGCGCGAACACTGAAGCTTTCTTT.

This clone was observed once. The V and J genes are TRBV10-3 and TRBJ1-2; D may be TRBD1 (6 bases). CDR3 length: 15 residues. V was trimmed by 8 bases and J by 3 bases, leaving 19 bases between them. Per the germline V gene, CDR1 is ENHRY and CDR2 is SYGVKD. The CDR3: CAIGEQGSGHYGYTF. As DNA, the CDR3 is TGTGCCATCGGAGAACAGGGTTCGGGTCACTATGGCTACACCTTC.

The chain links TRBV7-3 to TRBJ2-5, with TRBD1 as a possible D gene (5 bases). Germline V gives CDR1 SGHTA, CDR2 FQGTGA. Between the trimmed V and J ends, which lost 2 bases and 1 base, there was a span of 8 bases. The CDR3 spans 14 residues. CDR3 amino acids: CASSLDSAQETQYF. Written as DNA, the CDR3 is TGTGCCAGCAGCTTAGACAGTGCCCAAGAGACCCAGTACTTC.

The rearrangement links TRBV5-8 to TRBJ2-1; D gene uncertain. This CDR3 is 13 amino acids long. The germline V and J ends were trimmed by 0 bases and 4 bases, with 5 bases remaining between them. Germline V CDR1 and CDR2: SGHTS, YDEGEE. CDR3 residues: CASSLAQYNEQFF. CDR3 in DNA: TGTGCCAGCAGCTTGGCCCAATACAATGAGCAGTTCTTC.

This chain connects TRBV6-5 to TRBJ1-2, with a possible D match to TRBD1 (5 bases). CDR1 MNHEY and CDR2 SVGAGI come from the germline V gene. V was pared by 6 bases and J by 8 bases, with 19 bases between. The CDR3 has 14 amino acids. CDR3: CASSRSGTIGGYTF. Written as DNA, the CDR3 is TGTGCCAGCAGCCGGAGCGGGACCATCGGGGGCTACACCTTC.

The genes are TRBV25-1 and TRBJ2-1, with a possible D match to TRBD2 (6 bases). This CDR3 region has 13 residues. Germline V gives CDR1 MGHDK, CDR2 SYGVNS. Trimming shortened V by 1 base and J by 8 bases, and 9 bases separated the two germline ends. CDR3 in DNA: TGTGCCAGCAGTGAATGGGGGGTGGATGAGCAGTTCTTC. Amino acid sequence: CASSEWGVDEQFF.

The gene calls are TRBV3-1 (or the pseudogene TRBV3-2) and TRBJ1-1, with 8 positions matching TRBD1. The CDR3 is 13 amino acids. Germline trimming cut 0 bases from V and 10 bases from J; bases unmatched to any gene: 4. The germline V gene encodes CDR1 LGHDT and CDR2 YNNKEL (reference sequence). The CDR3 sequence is CASSQDRGPRAFF. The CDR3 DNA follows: TGTGCCAGCAGCCAAGACAGGGGGCCTCGAGCTTTCTTT.

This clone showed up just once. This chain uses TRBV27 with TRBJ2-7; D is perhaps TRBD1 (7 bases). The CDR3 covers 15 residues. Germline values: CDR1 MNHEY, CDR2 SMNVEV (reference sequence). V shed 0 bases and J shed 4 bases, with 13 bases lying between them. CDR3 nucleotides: TGTGCCAGCAGTTTATCGATAGCAGGGGGGTACGAGCAGTACTTC. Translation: CASSLSIAGGYEQYF.

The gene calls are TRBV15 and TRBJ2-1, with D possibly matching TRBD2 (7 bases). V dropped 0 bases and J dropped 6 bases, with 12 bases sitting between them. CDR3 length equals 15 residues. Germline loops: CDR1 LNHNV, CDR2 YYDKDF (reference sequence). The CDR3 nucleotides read TGTGCCACCAGCAGAGACGGGGGGCCTGGCAATGAGCAGTTCTTC. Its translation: CATSRDGGPGNEQFF.

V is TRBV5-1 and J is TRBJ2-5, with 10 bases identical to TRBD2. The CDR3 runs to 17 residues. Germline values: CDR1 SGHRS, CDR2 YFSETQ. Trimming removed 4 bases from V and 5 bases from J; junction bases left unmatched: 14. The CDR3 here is CASSLPPPAGGLETQYF. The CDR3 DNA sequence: TGCGCCAGCAGCCTACCCCCCCCAGCGGGAGGGTTGGAGACCCAGTACTTC.

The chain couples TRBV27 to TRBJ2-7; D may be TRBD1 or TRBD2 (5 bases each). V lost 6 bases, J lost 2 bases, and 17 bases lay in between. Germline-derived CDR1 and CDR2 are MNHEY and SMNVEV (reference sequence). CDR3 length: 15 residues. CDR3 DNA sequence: TGTGCCAGCAGGAGTACAGGACTCATGACCTACGAGCAGTACTTC. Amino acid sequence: CASRSTGLMTYEQYF.

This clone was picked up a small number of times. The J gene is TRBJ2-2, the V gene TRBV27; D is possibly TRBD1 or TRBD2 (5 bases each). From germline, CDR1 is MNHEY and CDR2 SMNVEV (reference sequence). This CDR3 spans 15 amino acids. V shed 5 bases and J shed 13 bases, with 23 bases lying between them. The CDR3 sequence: CASSPSPGRPLGLFF. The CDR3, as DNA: TGTGCCAGCAGTCCCTCCCCGGGACGTCCTCTGGGGCTGTTTTTT.

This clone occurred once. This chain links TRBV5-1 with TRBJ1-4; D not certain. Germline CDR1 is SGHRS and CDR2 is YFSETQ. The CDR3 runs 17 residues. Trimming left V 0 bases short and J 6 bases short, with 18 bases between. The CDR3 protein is CASSLGPRVGGHEKLFF. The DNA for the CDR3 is TGCGCCAGCAGCTTGGGGCCGAGAGTAGGTGGGCATGAAAAACTGTTTTTT.

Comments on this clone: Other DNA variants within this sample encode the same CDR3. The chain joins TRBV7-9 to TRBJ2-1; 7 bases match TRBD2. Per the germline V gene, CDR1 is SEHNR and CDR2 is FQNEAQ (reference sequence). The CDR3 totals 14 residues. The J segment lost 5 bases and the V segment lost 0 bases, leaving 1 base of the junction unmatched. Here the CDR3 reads CASSLAGGNNEQFF. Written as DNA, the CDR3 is TGTGCCAGCAGCTTAGCGGGAGGGAACAATGAGCAGTTCTTC.

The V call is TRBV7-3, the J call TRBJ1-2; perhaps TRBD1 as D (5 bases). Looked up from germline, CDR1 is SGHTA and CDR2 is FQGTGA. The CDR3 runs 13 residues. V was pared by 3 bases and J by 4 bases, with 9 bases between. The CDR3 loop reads CASSFAGGYGYTF. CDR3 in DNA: TGTGCCAGCAGCTTCGCGGGGGGCTATGGCTACACCTTC.

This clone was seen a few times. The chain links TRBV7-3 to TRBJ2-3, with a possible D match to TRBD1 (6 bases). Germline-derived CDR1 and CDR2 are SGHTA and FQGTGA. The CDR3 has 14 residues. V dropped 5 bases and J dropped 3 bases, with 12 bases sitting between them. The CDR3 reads CASSLQGITDTQYF. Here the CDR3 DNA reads TGTGCCAGCAGCCTACAGGGTATAACAGATACGCAGTATTTT.

CDR3 nucleotide sequence: TGTGCCAGTAGTCTCCCCCGCGTTGACAGGGAGCTGTTTTTT. Translating it yields CASSLPRVDRELFF. V gene TRBV19 combines with J gene TRBJ2-2, with D unclear. CDR1 is LNHDA and CDR2 is SQIVND in the germline V gene (reference sequence). CDR3 length: 14 amino acids. Trimming removed 5 bases at V and 9 bases at J, with 16 bases between.

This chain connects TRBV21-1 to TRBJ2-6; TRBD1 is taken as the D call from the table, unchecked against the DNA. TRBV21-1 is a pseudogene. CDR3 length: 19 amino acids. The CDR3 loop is CASSKPQHRQPSGANVLTF. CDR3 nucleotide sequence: TGTGCCAGCAGCAAACCTCAGCATAGACAACCCTCTGGGGCCAACGTCCTGACTTTC.

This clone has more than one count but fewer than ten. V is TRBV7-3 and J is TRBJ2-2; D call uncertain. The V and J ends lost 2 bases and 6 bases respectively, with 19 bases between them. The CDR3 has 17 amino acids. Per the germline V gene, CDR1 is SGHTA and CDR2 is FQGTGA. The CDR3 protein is CASSLLSRVGNAGELFF. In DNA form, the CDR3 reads TGTGCCAGCAGCTTATTGTCCAGAGTTGGAAACGCCGGGGAGCTGTTTTTT. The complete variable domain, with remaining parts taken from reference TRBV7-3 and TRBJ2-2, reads GAGVSQTPSNKVTEKGKYVELRCDPISGHTALYWYRQSLGQGPEFLIYFQGTGAADDSGLPNDRFFAVRPEGSVSTLKIQRTERGDSAVYLCASSLLSRVGNAGELFFGEGSRLTVL.